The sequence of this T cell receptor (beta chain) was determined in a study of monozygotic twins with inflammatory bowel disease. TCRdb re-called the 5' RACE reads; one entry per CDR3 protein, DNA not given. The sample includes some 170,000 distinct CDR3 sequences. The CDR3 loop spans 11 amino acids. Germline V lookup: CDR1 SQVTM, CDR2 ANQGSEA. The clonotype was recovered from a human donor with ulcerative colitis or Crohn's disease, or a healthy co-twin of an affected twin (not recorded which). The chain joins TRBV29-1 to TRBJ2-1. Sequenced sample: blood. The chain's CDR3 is CSVILRNEQFF.